These 8 T cell receptor beta chains originate from one sample sequenced in a study of response to subunit inactivated influenza vaccine. TCRdb ran MiXCR on the RT-PCR reads and lists one entry per CDR3 protein. This repertoire shows a few hundred thousand distinct CDR3 sequences, 21% found once; its top ten account for roughly a tenth. Sequencing was performed on PBMCs from blood, taken approximately 20 months after vaccination. All receptors derive from a man between 50 and 75 years old who received an inactivated influenza vaccine.

This clonotype was observed a handful of times. This chain joins TRBV24-1 and TRBJ2-7; no definite D call. Deletions cut 3 bases from V and 2 bases from J, with 7 bases between. The CDR3 is 13 residues long. Germline assignment: CDR1 KGHDR and CDR2 SFDVKD. The DNA for the CDR3 is TGTGCCACCAGTGATGGCAAAGCCTACGAGCAGTACTTC. Residues: CATSDGKAYEQYF.

Only a few counts were recorded for this clonotype. The gene calls are TRBV28 and TRBJ1-4; D might be TRBD1 (6 bases). The CDR3 extends over 15 amino acids. Germline V gene lookup returns CDR1 MDHEN and CDR2 SYDVKM. The germline V and J ends were trimmed by 6 bases and 8 bases, with 19 bases remaining between them. This CDR3 reads CASSVITGLSEKLFF. The CDR3 DNA is TGTGCCAGCAGCGTCATTACAGGGCTAAGCGAAAAACTGTTTTTT.

This chain uses TRBV4-1 with TRBJ2-5; D tentatively reads TRBD1 or TRBD2 (6 bases each). CDR3 length: 16 amino acids. Germline CDR1 and CDR2: MGHRA and YSYEKL. Trimming took 0 bases from V and 4 from J, leaving 15 bases between them. The CDR3 DNA follows: TGCGCCAGCAGCCAAGACGTGGGGGGCGCGTTAGAGACCCAGTACTTC. The encoded protein is CASSQDVGGALETQYF.

J is TRBJ1-1 and V is TRBV25-1, with 11 positions matching TRBD1. There are 15 residues in the CDR3. Germline assignment: CDR1 MGHDK and CDR2 SYGVNS. The V and J ends lost 4 bases and 4 bases, in that order; junction bases with no gene match: 5. The CDR3 protein is CASSASGTGGTEAFF. The CDR3 DNA follows: TGTGCCAGCAGTGCCTCCGGGACAGGGGGCACTGAAGCTTTCTTT.

This clonotype was counted a few times. The J gene is TRBJ1-4, the V gene TRBV28; 7 nucleotides line up with TRBD1. V lost 7 bases, J lost 6 bases, and 8 bases stayed unmatched. Germline lookup yields CDR1 MDHEN and CDR2 SYDVKM. CDR3 size: 14 residues. The CDR3 protein is CASTQSGTDEKLFF. CDR3 nucleotide sequence: TGTGCCAGCACTCAATCCGGGACAGATGAAAAACTGTTTTTT.

This clonotype was detected only a few times. The V and J genes are TRBV11-2 and TRBJ1-2; 7 nucleotides agree with TRBD1. Germline lookup yields CDR1 SGHAT and CDR2 FQNNGV. The CDR3 runs to 16 residues. V gave up 5 bases and J gave up 2 bases; unmatched junction bases: 11. The CDR3 protein is CASSHQNRGHNYGYTF. CDR3 sequence (DNA): TGTGCCAGCAGCCATCAAAACAGGGGACACAACTATGGCTACACCTTC.

CDR3 sequence reads: CSGSGGSYNEQFF. Written as DNA, the CDR3 is TGCAGTGGATCGGGGGGCTCCTACAATGAGCAGTTCTTC. The gene calls are TRBV20-1 and TRBJ2-1; TRBD2 matches at 7 bases. The junction had 3 bases not matched to a gene; V was cut back by 7 bases and J by 0 bases. Looked up from germline, CDR1 is DFQATT and CDR2 is SNEGSKA (reference sequence). This CDR3 is built from 13 residues.

The chain recombines TRBV10-3 with TRBJ1-2; D remains ambiguous. The germline V gene encodes CDR1 ENHRY and CDR2 SYGVKD. This CDR3 contains 13 residues. Trimming pared 3 bases from V and 7 bases from J, leaving 12 bases between. The CDR3 here is CAISDHTAIGYTF. CDR3 sequence (DNA): TGTGCCATCAGTGATCACACAGCTATTGGCTACACCTTC.